This passage covers 26 T cell receptor beta chains from one sample sequenced in a study of blood T cell repertoires in COVID-19. The table came from immunoSEQ multiplex PCR; TCRdb's copy has only in-frame clones and leaves some out. The sample has 300,000 or so clones, 75% to 90% seen once. Source material: peripheral blood. All receptors derive from a woman between 40 and 55 years old who had recovered from COVID-19.

The rearrangement links TRBV14 to TRBJ1-1, with 7 bases lining up with TRBD1. V shed 4 bases, J shed 4 bases, and the junction held 18 bases outside the gene matches. The CDR3 loop spans 18 amino acids. The germline V gene has CDR1 SGHDN and CDR2 FVKESK. CDR3 region: CASSPLRGTEGARTEAFF. The CDR3 region has the DNA TGTGCCAGCAGCCCCCTGCGGGGAACTGAGGGGGCCCGCACTGAAGCTTTCTTT.

V gene TRBV18 combines with J gene TRBJ2-7, with TRBD1 as a possible D gene (5 bases). Trimming took 0 bases from V and 2 from J, leaving 11 bases between them. In germline, CDR1 is KGHSH, CDR2 LQKENI. The CDR3 is 15 residues long. CDR3 amino acids: CASSPPPGHAYEQYF. The DNA of the CDR3 is TGTGCCAGCTCACCACCGCCAGGGCATGCCTACGAGCAGTACTTC. Together with reference TRBV18 and TRBJ2-7, the CDR3 gives the full variable domain: NAGVMQNPRHLVRRRGQEARLRCSPMKGHSHVYWYRQLPEEGLKFMVYLQKENIIDESGMPKERFSAEFPKEGPSILRIQQVVRGDSAAYFCASSPPPGHAYEQYFGPGTRLTVT.

The CDR3 DNA sequence: TGTGCCAGCAGCTTGAGTCAGGGGACGTATGGCTACACCTTC. Amino acid sequence: CASSLSQGTYGYTF. The gene calls are TRBV5-6 and TRBJ1-2; the D gene is possibly TRBD1 (6 bases). Trimming removed 1 base at V and 5 bases at J, with 12 bases between. The CDR3 has 14 residues. CDR1 is SGHDT, CDR2 YYEEEE, per germline.

V gene TRBV9 combines with J gene TRBJ2-2, with 9 bases that match TRBD2. Germline V gives CDR1 SGDLS, CDR2 YYNGEE. Losses at the gene ends were 1 base for V and 0 bases for J; bases not matched to a gene: 7. The CDR3 consists of 18 residues. CDR3 nucleotide sequence: TGTGCCAGCAGCGTATCACTAGCGGGCATATCGAACACCGGGGAGCTGTTTTTT. Encoded protein: CASSVSLAGISNTGELFF.

The rearrangement uses TRBV12-3 or TRBV12-4 and TRBJ1-2; 9 bases line up with TRBD1. This CDR3 contains 13 residues. V dropped 6 bases and J dropped 8; count of bases not matched to a gene: 7. This CDR3 is CASRAQGAGGYTF. In DNA form, the CDR3 reads TGTGCCAGCAGAGCACAGGGGGCTGGAGGCTACACCTTC.

The rearrangement links TRBV7-9 to TRBJ1-5, with a possible D match to TRBD1 (5 bases). Trimming cost V 4 bases and J 11 bases, with 18 bases left between them. Germline assignment: CDR1 SEHNR and CDR2 FQNEAQ (reference sequence). The CDR3 has 14 amino acids. CDR3 coding DNA: TGTGCCAGCAGCTCCGGGACTCGGTGGGGGGCCCAGCATTTT. Translating it yields CASSSGTRWGAQHF.

Concerning this clone itself: The same CDR3 is also encoded by other DNA sequences in this sample. The chain recombines TRBV27 with TRBJ1-2; 8 bases match TRBD1. The V segment lost 2 bases and the J segment 8 bases; nucleotides outside the gene matches: 4. Germline V gene lookup returns CDR1 MNHEY and CDR2 SMNVEV (reference sequence). The CDR3 totals 13 residues. CDR3 DNA: TGTGCCAGCAGTTTACAGGGGGCGAGAGGCTACACCTTC. It translates to CASSLQGARGYTF.

This clone was found a few times. The chain is built from TRBV4-1 and TRBJ1-5; D is unresolved. V dropped 4 bases and J dropped 2 bases, with 12 bases sitting between them. Germline loops: CDR1 MGHRA, CDR2 YSYEKL. The CDR3 totals 15 residues. CDR3 nucleotides: TGCGCCAGCAGCCGAGCGGAGGGAGGCAATCAGCCCCAGCATTTT. Translating it yields CASSRAEGGNQPQHF.

The rearrangement joins TRBV13 to TRBJ2-1; 7 bases match TRBD2. The CDR3 totals 16 residues. The V and J ends lost 0 bases and 7 bases, in that order; junction bases with no gene match: 9. Germline CDR1 reads PRHDT; CDR2 reads FYEKMQ (reference sequence). This CDR3 is CASSLGAGEHRNEQFF. CDR3 DNA sequence: TGTGCCAGCAGCTTAGGGGCGGGGGAGCATAGGAATGAGCAGTTCTTC.

V gene TRBV6-5 combines with J gene TRBJ1-1, with D uncertain. The length of the CDR3 is 14 residues. V lost 5 bases to trimming and J lost 0 bases, with 10 bases between them. Per germline, CDR1 MNHEY and CDR2 SVGAGI. The CDR3 protein is CASSLDHMNTEAFF. The CDR3 DNA reads TGTGCCAGCAGTCTAGACCACATGAACACTGAAGCTTTCTTT.

This chain joins TRBV7-2 and TRBJ1-4; no clear D. The CDR3 has 13 amino acids. V was shortened by 4 bases and J by 3 bases, with 6 bases between the two germline ends. Germline CDR1 SGHTA, CDR2 FQGNSA. CDR3 region: CASSSIANEKLFF. In DNA, the CDR3 is TGTGCCAGCAGCTCGATAGCTAATGAAAAACTGTTTTTT.

J is TRBJ2-7 and V is TRBV4-3, with TRBD1 matching 10 bases. Germline V gene data show CDR1 as LGHNA and CDR2 as YSLEER. The CDR3 loop spans 15 amino acids. V gave up 3 bases and J gave up 5 bases; unmatched junction bases: 7. DNA for the CDR3: TGCGCCAGCAGCCATGCTCCCGGGACAGGGGACGAGCAGTACTTC. Translation: CASSHAPGTGDEQYF.

This clone appeared once. The chain has TRBV30 and TRBJ1-1; D possibly corresponds to TRBD1 (5 bases). This CDR3 comprises 11 residues. Germline V gene sequence: CDR1 GTSNPN, CDR2 SVGIG (reference sequence). The V end was cut by 7 bases, the J end by 4 bases, with 10 bases between. The CDR3 sequence: CASSGGTEAFF. CDR3 nucleotides: TGTGCCTCCTCCGGGGGCACTGAAGCTTTCTTT.

In its sample, this clone was seen a few times. The chain carries TRBV6-6 and TRBJ1-1; no clear D gene. With 4 bases removed from V and 6 bases from J, the gap between germline ends came to 6 bases. This CDR3 comprises 11 residues. Germline V gives CDR1 MNHNY, CDR2 SVGAGI (reference sequence). This CDR3 is CASSSESEAFF. The CDR3 DNA reads as TGTGCCAGCAGTTCCGAGTCTGAAGCTTTCTTT.

This clone was detected once. The V gene is TRBV10-3, the J gene TRBJ1-1; 12 nucleotides line up with TRBD1. The V segment lost 4 bases and the J segment 2 bases; nucleotides outside the gene matches: 2. CDR3 length equals 15 residues. Germline CDR1 is ENHRY and CDR2 is SYGVKD. The CDR3 is CAISGDRGLNTEAFF. The CDR3 bases are TGTGCCATCAGTGGGGACAGGGGGCTCAACACTGAAGCTTTCTTT.

The chain uses TRBV11-2 and TRBJ2-5; TRBD1 aligns across 8 bases. The CDR3 runs to 14 residues. Unmatched junction bases numbered 2, after V lost 2 bases and J lost 3 bases. Germline assignment: CDR1 SGHAT and CDR2 FQNNGV. In DNA, the CDR3 is TGTGCCAGCAGCTTACGGACAGGGAAAGAGACCCAGTACTTC. Its translation: CASSLRTGKETQYF.

A single count supports this clone. Additional DNA sequences in this sample encode the identical CDR3. The genes are TRBV5-4 and TRBJ2-5; TRBD2 agrees at 10 bases. Per the germline V gene, CDR1 is SGHNT and CDR2 is YYREEE (reference sequence). The CDR3 is 16 amino acids. With V trimmed by 4 bases and J by 1 base, 7 bases remained unmatched. The CDR3 DNA reads TGTGCCAGCAGCCTCGGGGCTAGCGGGGGCCAAGAGACCCAGTACTTC. Encoded protein: CASSLGASGGQETQYF.

This clone was seen once. This rearrangement joins TRBV10-3 to TRBJ2-5, with a possible D match to TRBD1 (6 bases). This CDR3 is 16 amino acids long. Looked up from germline, CDR1 is ENHRY and CDR2 is SYGVKD. V dropped 6 bases and J dropped 1 base, with 18 bases sitting between them. The CDR3 sequence is CAIRKNRRQVQETQYF. CDR3 in DNA: TGTGCCATCAGAAAAAACCGAAGACAGGTCCAAGAGACCCAGTACTTC.

The J gene is TRBJ2-3, the V gene TRBV27; tentative D call: TRBD2 (5 bases). Germline-derived CDR1 and CDR2 are MNHEY and SMNVEV (reference sequence). The CDR3 consists of 15 residues. Deletions cut 7 bases from V and 0 bases from J, with 14 bases between. The CDR3 loop is CASTLREGSTDTQYF. The CDR3 coding sequence is TGTGCCAGCACCCTAAGAGAGGGTAGCACAGATACGCAGTATTTT.

The chain recombines TRBV6-6 with TRBJ2-7; 9 nucleotides match TRBD2. CDR3 length equals 15 residues. Germline V lookup: CDR1 MNHNY, CDR2 SVGAGI (reference sequence). V lost 7 bases and J lost 1; bases outside the gene matches: 8. The CDR3 loop reads CASTVAGVGSYEQYF. CDR3 DNA sequence: TGTGCCAGCACCGTAGCGGGGGTCGGTTCCTACGAGCAGTACTTC.

This chain joins TRBV5-1 and TRBJ2-2; 7 bases map to TRBD2. Germline V gives CDR1 SGHRS, CDR2 YFSETQ. The J segment lost 5 bases and the V segment lost 1 base, leaving 14 bases of the junction unmatched. The CDR3 runs 18 residues. The CDR3 DNA reads as TGCGCCAGCAGCTTGTTCGCGGCGGGGGTAGGTTTGACCGGGGAGCTGTTTTTT. This sequence encodes CASSLFAAGVGLTGELFF.

This sequence joins TRBV6-5 and TRBJ1-2, with 9 bases aligning to TRBD1. The trim removed 5 bases at V and 8 bases at J, leaving 12 bases unmatched. CDR3 size: 15 residues. CDR1 is MNHEY and CDR2 is SVGAGI in the germline V gene. In DNA form, the CDR3 reads TGTGCCAGCAGTCGAACCGGGACAGGGCGGGGAGGCTACACCTTC. Its protein product is CASSRTGTGRGGYTF.

This sequence joins TRBV2 and TRBJ2-7; the match to TRBD1 covers 8 bases. V trimming: 3 bases; J trimming: 4 bases; junction bases outside the gene matches: 5. The CDR3 runs to 14 residues. In germline, CDR1 is SNHLY, CDR2 FYNNEI. CDR3: CASSDTGGKYEQYF. In DNA, the CDR3 is TGTGCCAGCAGTGATACAGGGGGGAAATACGAGCAGTACTTC.

The chain joins TRBV15 to TRBJ1-2; D gene uncertain. V lost 1 base, J lost 4 bases, and 10 bases lay in between. Germline V gene sequence: CDR1 LNHNV, CDR2 YYDKDF (reference sequence). CDR3 length equals 14 residues. The CDR3 protein is CATSRGADIYGYTF. DNA of the CDR3: TGTGCCACCAGCAGAGGCGCTGACATCTATGGCTACACCTTC.

J is TRBJ2-3 and V is TRBV11-3; no clear D. V dropped 2 bases and J dropped 0 bases, with 3 bases sitting between them. CDR3 length: 13 amino acids. Germline V gene sequence: CDR1 SGHNT, CDR2 YENEEA. CDR3 region: CASSLPSTDTQYF. Written as DNA, the CDR3 is TGTGCCAGCAGCTTACCAAGCACAGATACGCAGTATTTT.

This sequence joins TRBV3-1 (or the pseudogene TRBV3-2) and TRBJ1-2, with a tentative D call TRBD1 (6 bases). The CDR3 length is 14 residues. CDR1 and CDR2 (germline): LGHDT, YNNKEL (reference sequence). V lost 1 base to trimming and J lost 7 bases, with 13 bases between them. The CDR3, as DNA: TGTGCCAGCAGCCAAGCCCCCGGGACATCTGGCTACACCTTC. Its protein is CASSQAPGTSGYTF.